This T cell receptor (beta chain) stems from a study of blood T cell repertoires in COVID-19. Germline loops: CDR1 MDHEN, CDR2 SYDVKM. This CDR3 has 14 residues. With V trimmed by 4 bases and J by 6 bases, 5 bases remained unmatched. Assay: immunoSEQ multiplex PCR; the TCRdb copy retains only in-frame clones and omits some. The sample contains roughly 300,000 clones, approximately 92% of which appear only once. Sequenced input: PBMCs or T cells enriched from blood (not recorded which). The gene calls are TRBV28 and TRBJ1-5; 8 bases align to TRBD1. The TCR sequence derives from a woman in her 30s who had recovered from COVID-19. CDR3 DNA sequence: TGTGCCAGCAGTTCGGGACAGGTATCTCAGCCCCAGCATTTT. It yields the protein CASSSGQVSQPQHF.